This TCR beta chain was found in a study of shared T cell receptors in the human thymus (dated by TCRdb to about 2021). Concerning the study at large: The study examined how self-reactive, shared T-cell receptor alpha chains are generated in the human thymus.

As concerns this clone: It has no known antigen specificity. No base quality values were provided; no much bigger clone lies one nucleotide off.

CDR1 and CDR2 are read off the germline V gene (reference sequence) as LNHNV and YYDKDF. V gives up 0 bases and J gives up 7 bases, and the segment between their germline ends measures 16 bases. The CDR3 runs 15 amino acids, cysteine and phenylalanine included. Here the CDR3 DNA is all that survives: 45 bases in frame from base 1. Library construction relied on the immunoSEQ multiplex PCR assay. Here the immuneACCESS table is served through TCRdb, limited to in-frame sequences with V and J called. Missing clones are a known gap in these copies; in checked studies unresolved V genes cover under half, and the rest lacks a known reason. This sample lists more than 550,000 clones; about 89% were detected once. The ten largest clones capture 0.0094% of the sample. The same specimen was also included in a second study, on human thymus T cells. The second study, in turn, reports: Donors were immunologically healthy infants undergoing open corrective cardiac surgery for congenital heart defects in Finland. The thymus tissue came from surgical resects taken out during corrective cardiac surgery. Biased V and J gene segment usage appeared to be present in both thymic and peripheral blood repertoires. Highly overlapping thymic TCR repertoires among unrelated individuals were reported in the related research. TCR alpha and beta repertoires from about 8 infant thymus samples and a few related peripheral blood samples were characterized in the study. The cohort included six male and a couple of female infants, with donor ages spanning 7 to 244 days. Thymocytes were released mechanically from tissue and stored at -70 °C as pellets of about 9.5-32 million cells. A QIAsymphony instrument was used to extract genomic DNA from frozen cell pellets. The immunoSEQ multiplex PCR assay was used to amplify the TCRB and TCRAD loci from a standardized quantity of quality-controlled genomic DNA. Amplicons spanned the V(D)J region at a length sufficient to cover the CDR3 and identify V and J genes. Through the commercial immunoSEQ service, the amplicons were sequenced on an Illumina platform. Primer bias and sequencing errors were corrected using previously described methods, and TCRAD and TCRB definitions followed the IMGT database. The repertoires were analysed using immunoSEQ Analyzer 3.0 and VDJTools for basic statistics, V/J segment usage, diversity estimates, rarefaction and pairwise overlap. Diversity was estimated with Chao1, ChaoE, Efron-Thisted, Shannon and inverse Simpson indices, and also on datasets down-sampled to the smallest sample. Repertoire overlap used strict matching of CDR3 nucleotide sequence, V gene and J gene, with Jaccard-based multidimensional scaling clustering. Thymus samples yielded on average approximately 840,000 unique TCRB clonotypes, compared with about 80,000 from blood samples.

The sequence derives from a boy in the first two years of life with a congenital heart defect. Donor details come from another sample of the same person, matched by shared clones. Material for sequencing was thymocytes. Recombination connected TRBV15 to TRBJ2-7, with TRBD2 tentatively as D gene (6 bases match). The nucleotides are TGTGCCACCAGCAGAGACCCGACGGAGGGGTCTGAGCAGTACTTC. Its product reads: CATSRDPTEGSEQYF.